Described below is a single T cell receptor beta chain sequence and its context. Its specificity is not known. The sample belongs to a study of T cell repertoires in cytomegalovirus infection. For the study at large: The public TCR beta signatures pointed to both CMV infection and matching HLA type.

The germline gives CDR1 MDHEN, CDR2 SYDVKM. Trimming took 6 bases from V and 0 from J, leaving 10 bases between them. The CDR3 is made up of 14 amino acids. Findings and limits, study-wide: Cumulative frequency of public TCR beta families picked out carriers of CMV plus the relevant HLA. Dominating the ex vivo response were TCR beta clonotypes that were CMV-specific and HLA-C-restricted.

TCRdb independently ran MiXCR on the reads; one entry per CDR3 protein. The repertoire holds 350,000 to 550,000 distinct CDR3 sequences, with about a third as singletons. Input material: PBMCs. This receptor was obtained from a human donor in good health (CMV status not recorded). Some clones in this sample may be carry-over from other donors' samples. The chain carries TRBV28 and TRBJ2-3; D ambiguous. The CDR3 DNA reads TGTGCCAGCAGACAGAAAATAAGCACAGATACGCAGTATTTT. This gives the protein CASRQKISTDTQYF.